This entry describes one TCR beta chain. This CDR3 comprises 13 residues. V dropped 7 bases and J dropped 1 base, with 10 bases sitting between them. Assay: immunoSEQ multiplex PCR; the TCRdb copy retains only in-frame clones and omits some. The sample lists some 150,000 clones; approximately 87% were seen once. The data are from a study of T cell responses to AZD1222 COVID-19 vaccine. The J gene is TRBJ1-1, the V gene TRBV12-3 or TRBV12-4; no clear D. The material was peripheral blood, obtained 28 days after the second AZD1222 dose. This receptor was taken from an adult who received the AZD1222 COVID-19 vaccine. CDR3 in DNA: TGTGCCAGCACCCTGCCGGGGAACACTGAAGCTTTCTTT. It yields the protein CASTLPGNTEAFF.